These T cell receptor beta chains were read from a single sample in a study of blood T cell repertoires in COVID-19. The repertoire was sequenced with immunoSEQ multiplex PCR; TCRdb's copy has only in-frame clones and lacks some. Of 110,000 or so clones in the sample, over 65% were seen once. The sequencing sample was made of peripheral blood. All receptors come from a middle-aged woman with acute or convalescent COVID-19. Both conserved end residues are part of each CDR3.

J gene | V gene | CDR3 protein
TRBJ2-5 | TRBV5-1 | CASSSGRTGGRETQYF
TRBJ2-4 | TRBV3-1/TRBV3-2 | CASSQDEQRGSLYF
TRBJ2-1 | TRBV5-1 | CASSLQPGLAGYNEQFF
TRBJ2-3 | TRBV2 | CASTSGGPDTQYF
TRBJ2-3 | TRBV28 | CASSQNQLAGGITDTQYF
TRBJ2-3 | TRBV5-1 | CASRRTSGGDYTQYF
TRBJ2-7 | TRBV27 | CASSQTTWDRGSYEQYF
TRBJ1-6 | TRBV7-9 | CASSLDPANSPLHF
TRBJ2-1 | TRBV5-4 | CASSSDLAGGTLGQFF
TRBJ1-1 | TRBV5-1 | CASSLLGQDEAFF
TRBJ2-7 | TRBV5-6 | CASSLFGASEDEQYF
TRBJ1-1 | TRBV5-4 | CASSPPGTGNTEAFF
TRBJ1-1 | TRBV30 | CAWSVQNEAFF
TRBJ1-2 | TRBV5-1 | CASSFTPGKNNYGYTF
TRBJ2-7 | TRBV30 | CAWSPTGVEQYF
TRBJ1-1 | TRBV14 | CASSQAGGPVTEAFF
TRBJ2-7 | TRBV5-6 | CASNSGTGYEQYF
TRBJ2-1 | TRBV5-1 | CASSFGDRSGNEQFF
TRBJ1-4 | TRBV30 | CAWSVRGGEEKLFF
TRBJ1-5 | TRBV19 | CASSPADRSQPQHF
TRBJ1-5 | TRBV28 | CASSLGQGNQPQHF
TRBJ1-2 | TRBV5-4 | CASRWTGGRGYTF
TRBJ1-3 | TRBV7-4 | CASSPIEAAGGNTIYF
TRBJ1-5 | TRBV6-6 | CASSYAAGGGRQPQHF
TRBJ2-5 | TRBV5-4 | CASSLNIQETQYF
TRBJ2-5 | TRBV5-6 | CASSWTSGGLKEETQYF
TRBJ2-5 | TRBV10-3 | CAISEGTGLETQYF
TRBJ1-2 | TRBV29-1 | CSVEPGTGSYGYTF
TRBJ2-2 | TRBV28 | CAIGTANTGELFF
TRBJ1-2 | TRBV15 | CATSLTGNYGYTF
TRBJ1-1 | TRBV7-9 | CASNPPVNTEAFF
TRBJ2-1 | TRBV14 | CASSQGGGPYNEQFF
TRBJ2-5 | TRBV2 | CASMGAGAGETQYF
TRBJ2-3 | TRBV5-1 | CASSAGDRGERDTQYF
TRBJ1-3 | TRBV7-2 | CASSPGPGNTIYF
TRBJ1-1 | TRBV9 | CASSAGQGGTFF
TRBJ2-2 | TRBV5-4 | CASSIGTGYGGELFF
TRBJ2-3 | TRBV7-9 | CASSSDRPTDTQYF
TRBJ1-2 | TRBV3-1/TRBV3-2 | CASSWGQGGHRYGYTF
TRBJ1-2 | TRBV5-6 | CASSLEAGNYGYTF
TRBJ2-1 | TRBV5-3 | CARSFRDRIYNEQFF
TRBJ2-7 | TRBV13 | CASSPGQGSYEQYF
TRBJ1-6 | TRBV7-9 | CASSLAQGRSPLHF
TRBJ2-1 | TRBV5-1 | CASSLEPVGSRGSSEQFF
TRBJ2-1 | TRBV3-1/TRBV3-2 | CASRLAGGPRNEQFF
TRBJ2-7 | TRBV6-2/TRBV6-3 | CASSPSRAGSTYEQYF
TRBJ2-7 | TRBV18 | CASSSSGAYEQYF
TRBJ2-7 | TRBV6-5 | CASRAGGLLYEQYF
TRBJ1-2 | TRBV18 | CASSPITGTGGYGGYTF
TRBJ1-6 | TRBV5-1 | CASQAGTGDSPLHF